What follows are 32 T cell receptor beta chains derived from one specimen sequenced in a study of monozygotic twins with inflammatory bowel disease. TCRdb reprocessed the 5' RACE reads, with one entry per CDR3 protein and no DNA. The listing records 110,000 or so distinct CDR3 sequences. The sequencing sample was made of blood. The receptors were sampled from a human donor with ulcerative colitis or Crohn's disease, or a healthy co-twin of an affected twin (not recorded which).

V gene TRBV6-1 combines with J gene TRBJ1-6. The length of the CDR3 is 13 residues. From germline, CDR1 is MNHNS and CDR2 SASEGT. CDR3 region: CASSDSPNSPLHF.

The genes are TRBV7-9 and TRBJ1-4; TCRdb's assignment of TRBD1 cannot be checked, as there is no DNA. Germline V gene data show CDR1 as SEHNR and CDR2 as FQNEAQ (reference sequence). The CDR3 loop spans 16 amino acids. This CDR3 reads CASSLARASTNEKLFF.

The chain has TRBV20-1 and TRBJ2-1; no DNA is available, so the TRBD2 call from TCRdb remains unchecked. Germline CDR1 and CDR2: DFQATT and SNEGSKA (reference sequence). The CDR3 sequence is 13 residues long. CDR3: CSASRRVGNEQFF.

Here the CDR3 reads CASSRSYEQYF. The J gene is TRBJ2-7, the V gene TRBV28. CDR1 is MDHEN and CDR2 is SYDVKM in the germline V gene. The CDR3 runs to 11 residues.

The chain joins TRBV12-3 or TRBV12-4 to TRBJ1-2. CDR3 size: 11 residues. Here the CDR3 reads CASGVGLGYTF.

This chain links TRBV18 with TRBJ1-1. Germline assignment: CDR1 KGHSH and CDR2 LQKENI. This CDR3 is built from 13 residues. The CDR3 reads CASSGASGTEAFF.

V gene TRBV6-1 combines with J gene TRBJ2-5; TCRdb gives TRBD1 as the D gene, but with no DNA this cannot be confirmed. From germline, CDR1 is MNHNS and CDR2 SASEGT. The CDR3 covers 14 residues. This CDR3 is CASSRSGTGETQYF.

This CDR3 is CASSLAGDGETQYF. This chain joins TRBV7-2 and TRBJ2-5; TCRdb picks TRBD1, but there is no DNA to check that call. This CDR3 is 14 amino acids long. Germline V gene lookup returns CDR1 SGHTA and CDR2 FQGNSA.

The chain couples TRBV28 to TRBJ1-2; TCRdb reports TRBD1, a call that lacks DNA to check it against. There are 12 residues in the CDR3. The germline CDR1 and CDR2 sequences are MDHEN and SYDVKM. The CDR3 protein is CATQVGAGGYTF.

The V and J genes are TRBV5-4 and TRBJ1-2; TCRdb returns TRBD1, unconfirmable since there is no DNA. In germline, CDR1 is SGHNT, CDR2 YYREEE (reference sequence). CDR3 size: 14 residues. CDR3 sequence reads: CASSLTGQGWGYTF.

The chain employs TRBV24-1 and TRBJ2-3; absent DNA, TCRdb's TRBD1 call cannot be checked. The CDR3 is 17 residues long. The germline CDR1 and CDR2 sequences are KGHDR and SFDVKD. CDR3: CATSDLSGFTGTDTQYF.

The V gene is TRBV4-2, the J gene TRBJ1-4; no DNA is available, so the TRBD1 call from TCRdb remains unchecked. Germline lookup yields CDR1 LGHNA and CDR2 YNFKEQ. CDR3 length equals 15 residues. CDR3 region: CASSQGGSPSEKLFF.

V is TRBV12-3 or TRBV12-4 and J is TRBJ2-3; without DNA, the TCRdb call of TRBD2 cannot be checked. The CDR3 loop spans 16 amino acids. The CDR3 here is CASSLSGGRAPDTQYF.

J is TRBJ2-3 and V is TRBV10-3; the TCRdb call, TRBD1, lacks DNA for checking. The CDR3 totals 13 residues. In germline, CDR1 is ENHRY, CDR2 SYGVKD. This chain's CDR3 is CAISAPGADTQYF.

This chain uses TRBV29-1 with TRBJ2-1; the D call of TRBD1 rests on TCRdb alone, since no DNA is present to check it. The CDR3 runs 15 residues. The germline V gene encodes CDR1 SQVTM and CDR2 ANQGSEA. This CDR3 reads CSARPGTGGYNEQFF.

The V call is TRBV18, the J call TRBJ2-7; absent DNA, TCRdb's TRBD2 call cannot be checked. The CDR3 is 15 amino acids. CDR1 is KGHSH and CDR2 is LQKENI in the germline V gene. The CDR3 loop is CASSLATSGTYEQYF. The full variable domain, rest sourced from reference TRBV18 and TRBJ2-7, is NAGVMQNPRHLVRRRGQEARLRCSPMKGHSHVYWYRQLPEEGLKFMVYLQKENIIDESGMPKERFSAEFPKEGPSILRIQQVVRGDSAAYFCASSLATSGTYEQYFGPGTRLTVT.

V and J are TRBV6-2 or TRBV6-3 and TRBJ1-1; the D call from TCRdb, TRBD1, cannot be confirmed without DNA. The CDR3 covers 13 residues. CDR1 and CDR2 (germline): MNHEY, SVGEGT. The CDR3 here is CASSRDSYTEAFF.

The chain joins TRBV29-1 to TRBJ2-2; there is no DNA to check the TCRdb D call of TRBD2. This CDR3 comprises 13 residues. CDR1 SQVTM and CDR2 ANQGSEA come from the germline V gene. The CDR3 here is CSVGGRATGELFF.

This chain connects TRBV20-1 to TRBJ2-3; the D call from TCRdb, TRBD2, cannot be confirmed without DNA. CDR1 and CDR2 from the germline V gene are DFQATT and SNEGSKA (reference sequence). The CDR3 totals 15 residues. The CDR3: CSARPYSYSTDTQYF.

The chain links TRBV5-1 to TRBJ2-7. The CDR3 is 14 residues long. Germline lookup yields CDR1 SGHRS and CDR2 YFSETQ. This CDR3 is CASSLREGSYEQYF.

V gene TRBV10-2 combines with J gene TRBJ1-3. This CDR3 contains 15 residues. CDR1 and CDR2 (germline): WSHSY, SAAADI. This CDR3 reads CASSELRASGNTIYF.

The rearrangement uses TRBV7-8 and TRBJ2-2; TCRdb names TRBD1, which stays unverified in the absence of DNA. Germline CDR1 reads SGHVS; CDR2 reads FQNEAQ. The CDR3 is 13 residues long. CDR3: CASATVDAGELFF.

The J gene is TRBJ1-3, the V gene TRBV18; the D call from TCRdb, TRBD1, cannot be confirmed without DNA. Germline assignment: CDR1 KGHSH and CDR2 LQKENI. CDR3 size: 17 residues. CDR3 residues: CASSPRQGPRSGNTIYF.

The chain recombines TRBV20-1 with TRBJ2-4. CDR3 length equals 17 residues. Germline CDR1 is DFQATT and CDR2 is SNEGSKA (reference sequence). The CDR3 spells CSARFGFRVRAKNIQYF.

The chain employs TRBV9 and TRBJ1-5; TCRdb's D gene call, TRBD1, goes unchecked for lack of DNA. CDR3 length: 16 amino acids. Looked up from germline, CDR1 is SGDLS and CDR2 is YYNGEE. The CDR3 loop is CASSVGGDPRNQPQHF.

This chain connects TRBV27 to TRBJ2-7; there is no DNA to check the TCRdb D call of TRBD1. CDR1 MNHEY and CDR2 SMNVEV come from the germline V gene (reference sequence). The CDR3 runs 14 residues. CDR3 protein: CASRGQGASYEQYF.

The chain uses TRBV7-2 and TRBJ2-7; there is no DNA to check the TCRdb D call of TRBD2. From germline, CDR1 is SGHTA and CDR2 FQGNSA. CDR3 size: 15 residues. The CDR3 loop reads CASSPGLAALYEQYF.

The V gene is TRBV12-3 or TRBV12-4, the J gene TRBJ2-5. The CDR3 loop spans 12 amino acids. The CDR3 is CASSRLGETQYF.

The genes are TRBV21-1 and TRBJ1-2; TCRdb outputs TRBD1, but without DNA this stays unchecked. TRBV21-1 is recorded as a pseudogene. The CDR3 sequence is 15 residues long. The CDR3 here is CASPMTGKPFRGYTF.

V is TRBV5-1 and J is TRBJ2-1. Germline values: CDR1 SGHRS, CDR2 YFSETQ. The CDR3 runs to 13 residues. This CDR3 reads CASSLLGDNEQFF.

The chain carries TRBV5-1 and TRBJ1-1. This CDR3 spans 13 amino acids. CDR1 and CDR2 from the germline V gene are SGHRS and YFSETQ. The CDR3 is CASTEKGTTEAFF.

This chain joins TRBV2 and TRBJ2-7; TCRdb's D gene call, TRBD2, goes unchecked for lack of DNA. This CDR3 spans 15 amino acids. The V gene's germline CDR1 is SNHLY and CDR2 FYNNEI. CDR3 loop: CASRALALSSYEQYF.